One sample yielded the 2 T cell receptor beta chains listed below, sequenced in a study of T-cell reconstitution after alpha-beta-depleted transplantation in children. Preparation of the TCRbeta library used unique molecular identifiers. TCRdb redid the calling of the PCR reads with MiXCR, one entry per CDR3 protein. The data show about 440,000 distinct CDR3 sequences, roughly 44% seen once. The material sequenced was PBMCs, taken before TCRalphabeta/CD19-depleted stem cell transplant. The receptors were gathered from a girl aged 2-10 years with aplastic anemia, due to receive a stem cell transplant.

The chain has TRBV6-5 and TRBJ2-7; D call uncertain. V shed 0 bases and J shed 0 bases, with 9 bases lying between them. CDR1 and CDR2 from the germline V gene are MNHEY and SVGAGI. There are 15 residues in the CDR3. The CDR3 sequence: CASSYSVLYSYEQYF. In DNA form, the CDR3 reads TGTGCCAGCAGTTACTCGGTTCTCTACTCCTACGAGCAGTACTTC.

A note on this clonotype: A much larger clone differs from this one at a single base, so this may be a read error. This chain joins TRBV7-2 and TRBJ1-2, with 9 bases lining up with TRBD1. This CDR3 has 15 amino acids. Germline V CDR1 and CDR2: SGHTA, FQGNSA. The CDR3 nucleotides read TGTGCCAGCAGCTTAGCTTCCGGGACAGGGTATGGCAACACCTTC. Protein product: CASSLASGTGYGNTF.